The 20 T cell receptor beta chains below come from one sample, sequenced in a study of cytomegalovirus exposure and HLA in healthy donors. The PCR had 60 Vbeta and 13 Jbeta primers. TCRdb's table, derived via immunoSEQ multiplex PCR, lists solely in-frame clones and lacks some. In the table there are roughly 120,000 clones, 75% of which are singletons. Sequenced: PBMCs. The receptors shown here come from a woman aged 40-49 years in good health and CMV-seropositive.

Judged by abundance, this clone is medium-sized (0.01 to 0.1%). The CDR3 DNA is TGTGCCATCAGGGACCACAGGGGGGAGAACACTGAAGCTTTCTTT. Its translation is CAIRDHRGENTEAFF. The J gene is TRBJ1-1, the V gene TRBV10-3; 8 bases are a match to TRBD1. The V segment lost 6 bases and the J segment 1 base; nucleotides outside the gene matches: 7. Germline CDR1 reads ENHRY; CDR2 reads SYGVKD. The CDR3 length is 15 residues.

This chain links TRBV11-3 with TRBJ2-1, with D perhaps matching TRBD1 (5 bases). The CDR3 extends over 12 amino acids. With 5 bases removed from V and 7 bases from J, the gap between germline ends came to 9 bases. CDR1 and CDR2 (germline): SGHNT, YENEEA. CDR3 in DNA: TGTGCCAGCAGCATCCACAGGAATGAGCAGTTCTTC. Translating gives CASSIHRNEQFF.

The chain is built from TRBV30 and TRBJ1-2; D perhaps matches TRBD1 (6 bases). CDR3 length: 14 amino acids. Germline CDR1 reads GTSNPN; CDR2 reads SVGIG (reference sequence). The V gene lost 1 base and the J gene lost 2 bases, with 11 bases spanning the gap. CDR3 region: CAWSGAGGNYGYTF. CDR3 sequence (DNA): TGTGCCTGGAGTGGAGCGGGGGGCAACTATGGCTACACCTTC. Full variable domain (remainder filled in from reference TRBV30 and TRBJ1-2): SQTIHQWPATLVQPVGSPLSLECTVEGTSNPNLYWYRQAAGRGLQLLFYSVGIGQISSEVPQNLSASRPQDRQFILSSKKLLLSDSGFYLCAWSGAGGNYGYTFGSGTRLTVV.

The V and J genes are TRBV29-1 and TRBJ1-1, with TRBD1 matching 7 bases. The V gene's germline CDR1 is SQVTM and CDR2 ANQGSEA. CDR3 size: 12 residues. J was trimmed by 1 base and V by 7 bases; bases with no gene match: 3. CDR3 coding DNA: TGCAGCGCCCGACAGGGGAACACTGAAGCTTTCTTT. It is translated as CSARQGNTEAFF.

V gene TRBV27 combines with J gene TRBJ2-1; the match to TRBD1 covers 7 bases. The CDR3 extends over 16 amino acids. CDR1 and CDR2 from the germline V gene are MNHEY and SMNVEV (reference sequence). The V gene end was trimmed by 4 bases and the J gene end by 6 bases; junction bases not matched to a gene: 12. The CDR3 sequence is CASSSYPGQRINEQFF. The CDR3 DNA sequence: TGTGCCAGCAGTTCCTATCCGGGACAGAGGATCAATGAGCAGTTCTTC.

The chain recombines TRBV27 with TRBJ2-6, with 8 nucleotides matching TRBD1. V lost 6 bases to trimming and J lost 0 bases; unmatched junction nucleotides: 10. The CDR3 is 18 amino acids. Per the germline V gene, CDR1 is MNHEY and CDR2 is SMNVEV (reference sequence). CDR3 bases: TGTGCCAGCAGAGCAGGGGGCTGGTCGTTCTCTGGGGCCAACGTCCTGACTTTC. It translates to CASRAGGWSFSGANVLTF.

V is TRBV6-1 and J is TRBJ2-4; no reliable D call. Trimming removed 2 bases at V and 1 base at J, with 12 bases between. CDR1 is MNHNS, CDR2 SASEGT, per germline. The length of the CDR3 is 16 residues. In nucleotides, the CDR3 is TGTGCCAGCAGTGAATCGCCACTGTCTGCCAAAAACATTCAGTACTTC. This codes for CASSESPLSAKNIQYF.

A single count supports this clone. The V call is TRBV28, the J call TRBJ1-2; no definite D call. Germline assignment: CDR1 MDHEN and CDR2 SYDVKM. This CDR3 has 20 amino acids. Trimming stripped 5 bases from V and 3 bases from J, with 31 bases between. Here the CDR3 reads CASSLPTLGRSNYYDYGYTF. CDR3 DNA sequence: TGTGCCAGCAGTCTACCTACCCTGGGTAGGAGCAACTACTATGACTATGGCTACACCTTC.

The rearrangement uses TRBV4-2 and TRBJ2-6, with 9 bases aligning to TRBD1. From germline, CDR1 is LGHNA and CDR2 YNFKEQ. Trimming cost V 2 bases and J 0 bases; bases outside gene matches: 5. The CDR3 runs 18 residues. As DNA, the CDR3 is TGTGCCAGCAGCCAATGGGGACAGGGCTCCTCTGGGGCCAACGTCCTGACTTTC. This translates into CASSQWGQGSSGANVLTF.

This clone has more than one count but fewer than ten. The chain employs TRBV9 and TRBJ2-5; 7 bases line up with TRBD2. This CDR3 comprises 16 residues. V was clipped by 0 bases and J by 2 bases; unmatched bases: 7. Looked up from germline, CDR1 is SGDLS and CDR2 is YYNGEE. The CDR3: CASSVEGSGFQETQYF. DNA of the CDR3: TGTGCCAGCAGCGTAGAGGGTAGCGGGTTTCAAGAGACCCAGTACTTC.

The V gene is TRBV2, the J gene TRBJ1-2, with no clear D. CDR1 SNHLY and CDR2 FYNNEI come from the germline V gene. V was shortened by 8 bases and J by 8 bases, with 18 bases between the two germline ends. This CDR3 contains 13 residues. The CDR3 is CASQEINSEGYTF. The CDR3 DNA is TGTGCCAGCCAAGAGATAAATTCGGAGGGCTACACCTTC.

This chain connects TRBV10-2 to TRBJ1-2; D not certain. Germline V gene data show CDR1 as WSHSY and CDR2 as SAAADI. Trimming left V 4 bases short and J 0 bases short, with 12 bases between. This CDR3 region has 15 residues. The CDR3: CASSGSREANYGYTF. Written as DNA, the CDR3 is TGCGCCAGCAGTGGTTCGAGGGAGGCTAACTATGGCTACACCTTC.

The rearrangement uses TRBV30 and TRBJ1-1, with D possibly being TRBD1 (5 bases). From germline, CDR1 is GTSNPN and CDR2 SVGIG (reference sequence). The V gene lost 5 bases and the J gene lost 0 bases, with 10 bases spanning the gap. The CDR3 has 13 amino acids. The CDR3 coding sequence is TGTGCCTGGTCGACAGTTGTGAACACTGAAGCTTTCTTT. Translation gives CAWSTVVNTEAFF.

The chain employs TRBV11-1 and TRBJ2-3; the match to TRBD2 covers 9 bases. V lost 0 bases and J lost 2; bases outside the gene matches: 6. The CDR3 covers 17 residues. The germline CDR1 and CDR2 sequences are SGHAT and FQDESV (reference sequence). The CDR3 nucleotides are TGTGCCAGCAGCTTAGCGGGGCTAGCGGGACACACAGATACGCAGTATTTT. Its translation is CASSLAGLAGHTDTQYF.

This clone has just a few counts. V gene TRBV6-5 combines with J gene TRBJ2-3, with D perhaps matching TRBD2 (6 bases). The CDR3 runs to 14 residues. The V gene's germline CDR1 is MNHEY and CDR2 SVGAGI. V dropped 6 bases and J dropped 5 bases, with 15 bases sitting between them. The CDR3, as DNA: TGTGCCAGCAGACGACTAGAGCTCGAAGATACGCAGTATTTT. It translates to CASRRLELEDTQYF.

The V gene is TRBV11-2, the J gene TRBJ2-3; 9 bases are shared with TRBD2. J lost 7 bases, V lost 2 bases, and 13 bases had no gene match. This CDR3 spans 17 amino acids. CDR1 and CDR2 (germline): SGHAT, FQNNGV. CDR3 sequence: CASSLSPASGEKYTQYF. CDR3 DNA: TGTGCCAGCAGCTTAAGCCCCGCTAGCGGGGAGAAATATACGCAGTATTTT.

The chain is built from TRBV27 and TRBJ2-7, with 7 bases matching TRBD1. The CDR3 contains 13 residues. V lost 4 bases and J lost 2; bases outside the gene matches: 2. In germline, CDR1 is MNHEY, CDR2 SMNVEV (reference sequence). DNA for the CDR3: TGTGCCAGCAGTTGGGACAGTACCTACGAGCAGTACTTC. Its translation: CASSWDSTYEQYF.

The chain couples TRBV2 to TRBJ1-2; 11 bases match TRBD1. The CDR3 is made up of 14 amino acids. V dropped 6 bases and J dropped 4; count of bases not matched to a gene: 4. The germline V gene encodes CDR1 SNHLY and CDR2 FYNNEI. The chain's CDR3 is CASSAGQGAYGYTF. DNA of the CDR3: TGTGCCAGCAGCGCTGGACAGGGGGCCTATGGCTACACCTTC.

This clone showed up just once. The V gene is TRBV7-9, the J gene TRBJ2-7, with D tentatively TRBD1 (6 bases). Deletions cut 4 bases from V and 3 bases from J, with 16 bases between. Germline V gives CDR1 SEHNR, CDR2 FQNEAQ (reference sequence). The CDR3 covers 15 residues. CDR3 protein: CASSSLAGAYYEQYF. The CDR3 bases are TGTGCCAGCAGCTCCCTGGCAGGGGCCTACTACGAGCAGTACTTC. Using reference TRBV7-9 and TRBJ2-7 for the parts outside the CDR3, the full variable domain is DTGVSQNPRHKITKRGQNVTFRCDPISEHNRLYWYRQTLGQGPEFLTYFQNEAQLEKSRLLSDRFSAERPKGSFSTLEIQRTEQGDSAMYLCASSSLAGAYYEQYFGPGTRLTVT.

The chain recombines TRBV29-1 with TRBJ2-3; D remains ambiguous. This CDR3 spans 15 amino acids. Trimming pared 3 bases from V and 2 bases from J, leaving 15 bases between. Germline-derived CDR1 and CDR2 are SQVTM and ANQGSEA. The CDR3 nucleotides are TGCAGCGTTGATTCTCCAGAGGTCCTCACAGATACGCAGTATTTT. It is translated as CSVDSPEVLTDTQYF.